This T cell receptor beta chain stems from a study of T cell changes during pregnancy in multiple sclerosis. Germline CDR1 GTSNPN, CDR2 SVGIG (reference sequence). There are 12 residues in the CDR3. The table came from immunoSEQ multiplex PCR; TCRdb's copy has only in-frame clones and leaves some out. The sample has about 15,000 clones; about 86% are singletons. Note on this clone: Its ends do not fully match the called genes, so a read error is possible.

The specimen comprised CD8+ T cells from peripheral blood mononuclear cells, sampled in the first trimester of pregnancy. J is TRBJ1-2 and V is TRBV30; D is ambiguous. This clonotype was obtained from a female donor with multiple sclerosis, enrolled in a pregnancy study. CDR3 region: CAWSPRLRAGSF. The CDR3 DNA sequence: TGTGCCTGGAGTCCCCGCCTTCGTGCAGGCTCCTTC.